This T cell receptor (beta chain) was documented in a study of technical replicates of blood from a handful of donors. Sequencing used immunoSEQ multiplex PCR; TCRdb keeps in-frame clones, though not all of them. This sample has about 75,000 clones, with about nine tenths found just once. Trimming took 5 bases from V and 5 from J, leaving 9 bases between them. This CDR3 is 12 amino acids long. Germline V CDR1 and CDR2: SNHLY, FYNNEI. Input material: T cells isolated from PBMCs. This rearrangement joins TRBV2 to TRBJ1-2; D unresolved. This TCR came from a human donor in good health. Some clones in this sample may be carry-over from other donors' samples. CDR3 loop: CASSQGRYGYTF. The CDR3 nucleotides are TGTGCCAGCAGTCAAGGCCGGTATGGCTACACCTTC.